These T cell receptor beta chains were read from a single sample in a study of blood T cell repertoires in COVID-19. TCRdb's table, derived via immunoSEQ multiplex PCR, lists solely in-frame clones and lacks some. The top ten clones hold under 7.5% of a sample with roughly 98,000 clones, 92% of them seen once. Material: peripheral blood. These receptors were obtained from a woman aged 55-69 years with active COVID-19. Each CDR3 is given with its conserved first and last residue. D genes are given only for firm matches. Clone size is not always given. Where it is, it says once, few, many or a class for expanded clones.

v_gene	abundance	j_gene	d_gene	CDR3aa	CDR3nt
TRBV5-1	NA	TRBJ1-4	NA	CASSLERRGPTNEKLFF	TGCGCCAGCAGCTTGGAGCGGAGGGGTCCAACTAATGAAAAACTGTTTTTT
TRBV4-3	NA	TRBJ1-3	NA	CASSQEFRYSGNTIYF	TGCGCCAGCAGCCAAGAGTTCAGGTACTCTGGAAACACCATATATTTT
TRBV28	NA	TRBJ1-4	NA	CASSFLLGEVNEKLFF	TGTGCCAGCAGTTTCCTTCTGGGGGAGGTTAATGAAAAACTGTTTTTT
TRBV24-1	NA	TRBJ2-7	TRBD1	CATSARGQGGVYEQYF	TGTGCCACCAGTGCTCGCGGACAGGGGGGTGTTTACGAGCAGTACTTC
TRBV11-3	once	TRBJ2-4	TRBD2	CASSLGGGTKNIQYF	TGTGCCAGCAGCTTAGGCGGGGGGACCAAAAACATTCAGTACTTC
TRBV5-8	NA	TRBJ2-5	TRBD1	CASSSPSGTGGTETQYF	TGTGCCAGCAGCTCGCCCTCCGGGACAGGGGGCACAGAGACCCAGTACTTC
TRBV3-1/TRBV3-2	NA	TRBJ1-2	TRBD1	CASSHRGPGQSSPNGYTF	TGTGCCAGCAGCCACCGAGGTCCGGGACAGAGTTCCCCAAATGGCTACACCTTC
TRBV18	NA	TRBJ2-4	NA	CASSPEVAKNIQYF	TGTGCCAGCTCACCAGAGGTGGCCAAAAACATTCAGTACTTC
TRBV4-3	NA	TRBJ2-5	TRBD2	CASSRVAGRVETQYF	TGCGCCAGCAGCCGGGTAGCGGGGCGGGTAGAGACCCAGTACTTC
TRBV24-1	once	TRBJ1-1	NA	CATSEDSNTEAFF	TGTGCCACCAGTGAAGACAGTAACACTGAAGCTTTCTTT
TRBV19	NA	TRBJ2-3	TRBD2	CASRETSGGLTDTQYF	TGTGCCAGTAGGGAGACTAGCGGGGGGCTCACAGATACGCAGTATTTT
TRBV15	NA	TRBJ2-3	NA	CATSREAGTPPDTQYF	TGTGCCACCAGCAGAGAAGCCGGGACTCCGCCAGATACGCAGTATTTT
TRBV7-8	NA	TRBJ2-1	TRBD1	CASSLGRATRDRGLNEQFF	TGTGCCAGCAGCTTAGGCCGTGCGACCCGGGACAGGGGATTAAATGAGCAGTTCTTC
TRBV24-1	NA	TRBJ2-3	TRBD2	CATKALADTDTQYF	TGTGCCACCAAGGCACTAGCGGACACAGATACGCAGTATTTT
TRBV12-3/TRBV12-4	once	TRBJ2-1	NA	CASSLTGNEQFF	TGTGCCAGCAGCCTAACGGGGAATGAGCAGTTCTTC
TRBV23-1	NA	TRBJ1-2	TRBD1	CASSPTGVAPIFGYTF	TGCGCCAGCAGTCCGACAGGGGTGGCTCCAATCTTTGGCTACACCTTC
TRBV6-1	NA	TRBJ1-2	NA	CASSEGRGGNYGYTF	TGTGCCAGCAGTGAGGGAAGGGGGGGAAACTATGGCTACACCTTC
TRBV6-5	NA	TRBJ1-2	TRBD1	CASSSPGQSNYGYTF	TGTGCCAGCAGTTCCCCGGGACAGAGTAACTATGGCTACACCTTC
TRBV24-1	NA	TRBJ2-1	TRBD2	CATSDQRESYNEQFF	TGTGCCACCAGTGATCAGCGGGAGTCATACAATGAGCAGTTCTTC
TRBV19	NA	TRBJ2-2	NA	CASSIRQPNTGELFF	TGTGCCAGTAGTATAAGACAGCCGAACACCGGGGAGCTGTTTTTT
TRBV29-1	NA	TRBJ2-1	TRBD2	CSVRTSGGRTYNEQFF	TGCAGCGTAAGGACTAGCGGGGGACGTACATACAATGAGCAGTTCTTC
TRBV7-8	once	TRBJ2-5	TRBD2	CASRSPGTSGGARQETQYF	TGTGCCAGCAGGTCACCCGGGACTAGCGGGGGGGCTAGGCAAGAGACCCAGTACTTC
TRBV19	NA	TRBJ1-2	NA	CASSTGTRNFGYTF	TGTGCCAGTAGCACCGGGACAAGGAATTTTGGGTACACCTTC
TRBV3-1/TRBV3-2	NA	TRBJ1-2	NA	CASSRVGSDGYTF	TGTGCCAGCAGCCGAGTCGGGAGCGATGGCTACACCTTC
TRBV10-3	NA	TRBJ2-3	TRBD2	CAISGGLAGASTDTQYF	TGTGCCATCAGTGGGGGACTAGCGGGGGCTAGCACAGATACGCAGTATTTT
TRBV19	NA	TRBJ1-1	NA	CASSTLGGIAEAFF	TGTGCCAGTAGTACTTTGGGGGGTATCGCTGAAGCTTTCTTT
TRBV19	NA	TRBJ2-5	NA	CASSTRQTDSRRETQYF	TGTGCCAGTAGTACCCGACAGACCGATAGCCGGCGAGAGACCCAGTACTTC
TRBV7-2	NA	TRBJ2-7	TRBD1	CASSLPGQGPQQYF	TGTGCCAGCAGCTTACCGGGACAGGGGCCTCAGCAGTACTTC
TRBV19	NA	TRBJ2-3	TRBD2	CASRLAGGGTDTQYF	TGTGCCAGTAGATTAGCGGGAGGGGGGACAGATACGCAGTATTTT
TRBV19	NA	TRBJ1-3	NA	CASSIADSSGNTIYF	TGTGCCAGTAGTATAGCAGATTCCTCTGGAAACACCATATATTTT
TRBV18	few	TRBJ1-5	NA	CASSQDKDQPQHF	TGTGCCAGCTCACAGGACAAAGATCAGCCCCAGCATTTT
TRBV7-2	NA	TRBJ1-6	NA	CASSYNQGTGSPLHF	TGTGCCAGCAGCTATAATCAGGGAACGGGTTCACCCCTCCACTTT
TRBV5-1	once	TRBJ1-2	NA	CASSLVGETYGYTF	TGCGCCAGCAGCTTGGTCGGGGAGACCTATGGCTACACCTTC
TRBV9	NA	TRBJ1-6	NA	CASSVGGSGSPLHF	TGTGCCAGCAGCGTTGGGGGGAGCGGTTCACCCCTCCACTTT
TRBV3-1/TRBV3-2	NA	TRBJ2-5	TRBD2	CASSQTALAGGSETQYF	TGTGCCAGCAGCCAAACCGCTCTAGCGGGAGGGTCGGAGACCCAGTACTTC
TRBV3-1/TRBV3-2	NA	TRBJ2-7	TRBD2	CASTPGLAGDEQYF	TGTGCCAGCACGCCGGGACTAGCGGGAGACGAGCAGTACTTC
TRBV19	NA	TRBJ1-1	NA	CASSIEGSRAVNTEAFF	TGTGCCAGTAGTATAGAGGGTTCCAGGGCCGTGAACACTGAAGCTTTCTTT
TRBV7-2	few	TRBJ2-7	NA	CASSSRRGGSSYEQYF	TGTGCCAGCAGCTCCCGAAGGGGGGGGTCGTCCTACGAGCAGTACTTC
TRBV6-6	few	TRBJ2-3	NA	CASSYGSGSDTQYF	TGTGCCAGCAGTTATGGGTCAGGGTCAGATACGCAGTATTTT
TRBV7-3	NA	TRBJ2-2	TRBD1	CASSLTAVDRVGGTGELFF	TGTGCCAGCAGCTTAACGGCTGTGGACAGGGTAGGCGGAACCGGGGAGCTGTTTTTT
TRBV5-7	NA	TRBJ2-1	TRBD2	CASSPLAGKGGDEQFF	TGTGCCAGCAGCCCTTTAGCGGGAAAGGGTGGGGATGAGCAGTTCTTC
TRBV20-1	few	TRBJ2-7	NA	CSASPLPGLTAYEQYF	TGCAGTGCTAGTCCCTTGCCGGGACTTACCGCCTACGAGCAGTACTTC
TRBV19	NA	TRBJ2-3	TRBD2	CASSPRTSGRAPGTDTQYF	TGTGCCAGTAGTCCGAGGACTAGCGGGAGGGCCCCTGGCACAGATACGCAGTATTTT
TRBV6-5	NA	TRBJ2-2	NA	CASRQASGTGELFF	TGTGCCAGCAGACAGGCCTCGGGCACCGGGGAGCTGTTTTTT
TRBV4-1	NA	TRBJ1-2	TRBD1	CASSQQPGGYGYTF	TGCGCCAGCAGCCAACAACCAGGGGGCTATGGCTACACCTTC
TRBV12-5	NA	TRBJ2-1	NA	CASGLVPSPVNEQFF	TGTGCTAGTGGTTTGGTACCATCACCGGTCAATGAGCAGTTCTTC
TRBV2	NA	TRBJ2-7	TRBD2	CASSLGTSGTGQYF	TGTGCCAGCAGCTTAGGGACTAGCGGTACAGGGCAGTACTTC
TRBV30	NA	TRBJ2-5	TRBD1	CAWSVTGAATQYF	TGTGCCTGGAGCGTCACAGGGGCTGCGACCCAGTACTTC
TRBV12-3/TRBV12-4	NA	TRBJ2-2	NA	CATGKGRPGELFF	TGTGCCACGGGAAAAGGGCGCCCCGGGGAGCTGTTTTTT